This T cell receptor beta chain was captured by sequencing in a study of T cells in Graves' hyperthyroidism and ophthalmopathy. Study information: Staff took peripheral blood when the initial diagnosis was made, before any treatment began. Study outcomes and limitations: The model forecast ophthalmopathy, anticipating it by a median approximately 6.1 months before onset.

The table lists this clonotype with a few counts. Its cognate antigen is unknown. Newly diagnosed hyperthyroidism patients aged 18 to 65 years had disease lasting under 2 months. Clinical symptoms, serum thyroxine, TRAb, thyroid ultrasound and orbital computed tomography informed diagnoses. Authors of the study amplified TCR beta CDR3 regions from RNA transcripts. The HTBI primer set drove a first-round RT-PCR of the TCR CDR3. TCRdb analysed the multiplex PCR reads with MiXCR anew, one entry per CDR3 protein. The sample shows over 550,000 distinct CDR3 sequences, roughly 17% of them seen only once. The sample taken for sequencing was blood. The source of this sequence is a woman between 18 and 29 years old with Graves' hyperthyroidism.

In DNA form, the CDR3 reads TGTGCCAGCAGTAACCACACAGATACGCAGTATTTT. Its protein is CASSNHTDTQYF. The chain links TRBV27 to TRBJ2-3; D remains ambiguous. Germline V lookup: CDR1 MNHEY, CDR2 SMNVEV (reference sequence). CDR3 length: 12 residues. Trimming left V 5 bases short and J 2 bases short, with 5 bases between.